This TCR beta chain comes out of a study of cytomegalovirus exposure and HLA in healthy donors. Broader study findings: In a later analysis, CMV-associated beta chains were mostly HLA-associated, it appeared. Data from an earlier analysis indicated that most TCR beta V segments were productive either about 90% or about 30% of the time. In a later analysis, TCR association rates varied by HLA locus: DRB1 most, HLA-C fewest. Several of the most significant clusters appeared, in a later analysis, to be linked to common viral pathogens.

There are a few counts of this clone. Its matching antigen is unknown. In the PCR, 60 Vbeta and 13 Jbeta primers were used. Measured with immunoSEQ multiplex PCR; TCRdb has only the in-frame clones, and not every one. Counted here are 100,000 to 150,000 clones, about 79% occurring once; the ten biggest clones make up less than 3%. The CDR3 runs to 16 residues. The V gene's germline CDR1 is MNHNY and CDR2 SVGAGI (reference sequence). The J segment lost 10 bases and the V segment lost 4 bases, leaving 18 bases of the junction unmatched. The rearrangement joins TRBV6-6 to TRBJ1-1, with 7 bases fitting TRBD1. Sequencing used PBMCs. The clonotype originates from a middle-aged man in good health and CMV-seronegative. The CDR3 DNA sequence: TGTGCCAGCAGTTCCTCGGACAGGACCCTTGGGGTCGGAGCTTTCTTT. This encodes CASSSSDRTLGVGAFF.